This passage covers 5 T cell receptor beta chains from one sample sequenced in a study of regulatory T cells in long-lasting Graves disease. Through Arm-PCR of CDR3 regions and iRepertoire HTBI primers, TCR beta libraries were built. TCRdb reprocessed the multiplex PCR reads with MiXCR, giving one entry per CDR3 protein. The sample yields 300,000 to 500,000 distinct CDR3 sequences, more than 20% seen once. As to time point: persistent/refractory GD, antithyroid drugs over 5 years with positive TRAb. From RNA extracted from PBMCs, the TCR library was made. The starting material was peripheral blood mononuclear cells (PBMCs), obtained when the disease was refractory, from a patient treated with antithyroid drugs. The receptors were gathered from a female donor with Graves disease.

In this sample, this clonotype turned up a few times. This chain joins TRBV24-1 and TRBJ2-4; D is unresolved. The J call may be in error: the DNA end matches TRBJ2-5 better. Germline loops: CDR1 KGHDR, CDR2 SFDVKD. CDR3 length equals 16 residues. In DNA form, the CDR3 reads TGTGCCACCAGTGACTCCTTTCCGGATCCCCGAGAGACCCAGTACTTC. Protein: CATSDSFPDPRETQYF.

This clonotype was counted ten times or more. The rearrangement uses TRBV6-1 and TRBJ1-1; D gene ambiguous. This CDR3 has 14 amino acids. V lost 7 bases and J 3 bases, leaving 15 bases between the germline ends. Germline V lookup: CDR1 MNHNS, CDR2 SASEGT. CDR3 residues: CASITGFGYTEAFF. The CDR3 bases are TGTGCCAGCATTACGGGGTTTGGTTACACTGAAGCTTTCTTT.

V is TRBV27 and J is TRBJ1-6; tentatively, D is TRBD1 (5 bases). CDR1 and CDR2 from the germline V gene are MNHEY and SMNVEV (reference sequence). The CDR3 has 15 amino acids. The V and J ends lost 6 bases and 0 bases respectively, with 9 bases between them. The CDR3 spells CASRPGSSYNSPLHF. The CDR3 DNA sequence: TGTGCCAGCAGACCAGGGAGCTCCTATAATTCACCCCTCCACTTT.

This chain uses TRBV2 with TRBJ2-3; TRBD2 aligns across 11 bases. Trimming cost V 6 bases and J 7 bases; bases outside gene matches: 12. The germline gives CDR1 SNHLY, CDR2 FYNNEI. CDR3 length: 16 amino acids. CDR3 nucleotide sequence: TGTGCCAGCAGCCCCCGCACTAGCGGGAGTCAATATACGCAGTATTTT. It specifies CASSPRTSGSQYTQYF.

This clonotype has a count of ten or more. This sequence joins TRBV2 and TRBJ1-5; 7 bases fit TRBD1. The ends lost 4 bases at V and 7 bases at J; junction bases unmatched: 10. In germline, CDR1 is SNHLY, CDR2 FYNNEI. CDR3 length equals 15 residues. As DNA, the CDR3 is TGTGCCAGCAGTGCCGGGACAGCCTCGGGGCAGCCCCAGCATTTT. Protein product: CASSAGTASGQPQHF.